This note documents a single T cell receptor (beta chain) sequence. Its target is unknown. Repertoires were generated with immunoSEQ multiplex PCR, while TCRdb's copy carries only in-frame clones and drops some. This table holds about 56,000 clones, approximately 90% found once. CDR1 is MNHEY, CDR2 SMNVEV, per germline (reference sequence). There are 16 residues in the CDR3. V lost 9 bases, J lost 0 bases, and 15 bases lay in between. These data come from a study of cytomegalovirus exposure and HLA in healthy donors. Among the roughly 120 subjects of the validation cohort, separate from the roughly 600-subject first cohort, were the donors. General study results and limits: Among TCR sequences, most were rare, though some public TCRs appeared in many donors. Specificity for CMV antigens was confirmed in vitro for three of the CMV-associated chains. The study listed about 150 cytomegalovirus-associated TCR beta chains.

The J gene is TRBJ2-6, the V gene TRBV27; D call uncertain. The sequence came from a man in his late teens or twenties in good health and CMV-seronegative. Sequencing was carried out using PBMCs. The CDR3 nucleotides read TGTGCCAGAAAGGCACGGAGACGCTCTGGGGCCAACGTCCTGACTTTC. Its translation is CARKARRRSGANVLTF.